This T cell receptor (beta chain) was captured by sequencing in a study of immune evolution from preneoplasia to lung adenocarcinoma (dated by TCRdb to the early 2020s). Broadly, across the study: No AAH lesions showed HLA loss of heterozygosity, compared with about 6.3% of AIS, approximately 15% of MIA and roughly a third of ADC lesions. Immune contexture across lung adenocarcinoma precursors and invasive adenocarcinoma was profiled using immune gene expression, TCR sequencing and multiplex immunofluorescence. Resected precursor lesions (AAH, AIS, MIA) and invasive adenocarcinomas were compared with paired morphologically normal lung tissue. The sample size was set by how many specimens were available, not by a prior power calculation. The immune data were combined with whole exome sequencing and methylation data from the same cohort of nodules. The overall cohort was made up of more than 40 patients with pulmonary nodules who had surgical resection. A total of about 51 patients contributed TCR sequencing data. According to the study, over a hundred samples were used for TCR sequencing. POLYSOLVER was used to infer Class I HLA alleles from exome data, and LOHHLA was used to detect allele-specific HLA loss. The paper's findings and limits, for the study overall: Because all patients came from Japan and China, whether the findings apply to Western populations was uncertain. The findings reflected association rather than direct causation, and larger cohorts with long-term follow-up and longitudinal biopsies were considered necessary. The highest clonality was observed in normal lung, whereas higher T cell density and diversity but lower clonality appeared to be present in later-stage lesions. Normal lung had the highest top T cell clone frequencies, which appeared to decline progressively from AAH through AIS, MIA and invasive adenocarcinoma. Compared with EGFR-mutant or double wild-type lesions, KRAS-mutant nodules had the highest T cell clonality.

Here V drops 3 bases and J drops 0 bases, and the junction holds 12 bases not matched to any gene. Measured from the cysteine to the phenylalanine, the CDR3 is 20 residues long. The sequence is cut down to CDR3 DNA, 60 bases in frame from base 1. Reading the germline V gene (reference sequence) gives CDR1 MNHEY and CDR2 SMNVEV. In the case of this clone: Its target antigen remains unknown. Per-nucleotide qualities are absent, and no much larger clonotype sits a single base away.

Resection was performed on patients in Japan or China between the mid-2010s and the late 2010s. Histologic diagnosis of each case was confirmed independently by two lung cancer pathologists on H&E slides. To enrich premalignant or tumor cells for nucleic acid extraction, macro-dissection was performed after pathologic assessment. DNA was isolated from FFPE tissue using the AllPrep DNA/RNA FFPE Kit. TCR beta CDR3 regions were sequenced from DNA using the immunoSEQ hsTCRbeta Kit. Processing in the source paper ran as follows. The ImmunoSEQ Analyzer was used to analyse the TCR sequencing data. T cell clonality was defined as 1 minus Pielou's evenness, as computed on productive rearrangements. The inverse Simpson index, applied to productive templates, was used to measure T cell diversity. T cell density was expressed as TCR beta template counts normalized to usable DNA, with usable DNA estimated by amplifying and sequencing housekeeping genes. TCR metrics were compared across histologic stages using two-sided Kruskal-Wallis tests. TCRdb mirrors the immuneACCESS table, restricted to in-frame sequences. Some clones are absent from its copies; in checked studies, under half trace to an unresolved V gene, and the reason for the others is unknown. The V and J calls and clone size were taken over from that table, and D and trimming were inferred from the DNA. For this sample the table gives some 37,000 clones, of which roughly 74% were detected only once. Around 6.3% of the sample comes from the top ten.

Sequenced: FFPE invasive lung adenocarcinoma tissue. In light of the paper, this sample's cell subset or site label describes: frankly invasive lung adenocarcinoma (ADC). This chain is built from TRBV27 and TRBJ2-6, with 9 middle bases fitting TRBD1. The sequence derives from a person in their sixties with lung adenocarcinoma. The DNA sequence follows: TGTGCCAGCAGTTTTGGTCTTGGGACAGGGAAACTCTCTGGGGCCAACGTCCTGACTTTC. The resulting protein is CASSFGLGTGKLSGANVLTF.